The rows below give T cell receptor beta chains drawn from one sample of a study of shared clonotypes between healthy human individuals. Measured with immunoSEQ multiplex PCR; TCRdb has only the in-frame clones, and not every one. Of roughly 2 million clones detected, 95% appear once; the ten largest clones hold roughly 0.13%. Sequenced material: naive CD4+ T cells sorted from blood. The receptors were sampled from a man between 18 and 29 years old in good health. The CDR3 runs from the conserved cysteine through the conserved F or W. The D gene is left open where the match is weak. Size is omitted from some rows. Given values are once, few, many or a class for expanded clones.

D gene,clone size,J gene,V gene,CDR3 DNA,CDR3 protein
-,-,TRBJ2-3,TRBV4-1,TGCGCCAGCAGCCAAGCGACTAGCACAGATACGCAGTATTTT,CASSQATSTDTQYF
TRBD1,-,TRBJ1-1,TRBV28,TGTGCCACACACAGGGGGCAGGGGGCGCGGACTGAAGCTTTCTTT,CATHRGQGARTEAFF
-,-,TRBJ2-1,TRBV11-2,TGTGCCAGCAGCTTGGATATCCCGACAGACTACCAGTTCTTC,CASSLDIPTDYQFF
TRBD2,-,TRBJ2-5,TRBV7-2,TGTGCCAGCAGCTTAGGGCTAGCGGGAGTTGAGACCCAGTACTTC,CASSLGLAGVETQYF
-,-,TRBJ1-1,TRBV5-1,TGCGCCAGCAGCCCAGTAGGGCCGAACACTGAAGCTTTCTTT,CASSPVGPNTEAFF
TRBD1,-,TRBJ1-1,TRBV5-1,TGCGCCAGCAGCCCGCAGACAGGGGCTACTGAAGCTTTCTTT,CASSPQTGATEAFF
-,-,TRBJ1-1,TRBV2,TGTGCCAGCAGTGAAGGGGGGGGCACTGAAGCTTTCTTT,CASSEGGGTEAFF
-,-,TRBJ2-5,TRBV5-4,TGTGCCAGCAGCTTGTTGGTAGGAGAGACCCAGTACTTC,CASSLLVGETQYF
-,-,TRBJ2-3,TRBV6-5,TGTGCCAGCAGTTCAAGGGCAGATACGCAGTATTTT,CASSSRADTQYF
TRBD1,-,TRBJ2-5,TRBV5-1,TGCGCCAGCAGTGGACAGGGGTTCGAGACCCAGTACTTC,CASSGQGFETQYF
-,-,TRBJ1-4,TRBV9,TGTGCCAGCAGCCCACTCCTCCTGGATCCATTCAATGAAAAACTGTTTTTT,CASSPLLLDPFNEKLFF
TRBD1,-,TRBJ2-7,TRBV6-1,TGTGCCAGCAGTGAAGCCGGGACAGGGGGCTCCTACGAGCAGTACTTC,CASSEAGTGGSYEQYF
-,-,TRBJ2-3,TRBV6-1,TGTGCCAGCAGCGGGCCAGGGGGGGGTACAGATACGCAGTATTTT,CASSGPGGGTDTQYF
TRBD1,-,TRBJ2-3,TRBV10-3,TGTGCCATCAGTGACTGGGACAGGGGATCAGATACGCAGTATTTT,CAISDWDRGSDTQYF
-,-,TRBJ1-6,TRBV7-2,TGTGCCAGCAGCTTAGGGACAGTCCCGAGCTCCTATAATTCACCCCTCCACTTT,CASSLGTVPSSYNSPLHF
TRBD2,-,TRBJ2-1,TRBV18,TGTGCCAGCTCACCCCAGCCTAGCGGAGCTAATGAGCAGTTCTTC,CASSPQPSGANEQFF
-,-,TRBJ2-3,TRBV5-1,TGCGCCAGCAGCGTCTCCGGGATGATCCTAGATACGCAGTATTTT,CASSVSGMILDTQYF
-,-,TRBJ2-1,TRBV2,TGTGCCAGCAGTGCCGTCGCCGCGGGGCAGTTCTTC,CASSAVAAGQFF
-,-,TRBJ2-2,TRBV5-1,TGCGCCAGCAGCTTGGAATACAGGGTGACCGGGGAGCTGTTTTTT,CASSLEYRVTGELFF
-,-,TRBJ2-1,TRBV27,TGTGCCAGCAAGGCGGGACATGAGCAGTTCTTC,CASKAGHEQFF
-,-,TRBJ2-2,TRBV30,TGTGCCTGGAGTCTGGGGTCCGGGGAGCTGTTTTTT,CAWSLGSGELFF
-,-,TRBJ2-1,TRBV10-1,TGCGCCAGCAGTGAGTCCGACAAGGGTTCCAATGAGCAGTTCTTC,CASSESDKGSNEQFF
-,-,TRBJ2-1,TRBV9,TGTGCCAGCAGCTCCTCAGGAGCGGTCGGGTTCTTC,CASSSSGAVGFF
-,-,TRBJ2-7,TRBV11-2,TGTGCCAGCAGCTTAGCCGAGTGGAGGAGCTACGAGCAGTACTTC,CASSLAEWRSYEQYF
-,-,TRBJ1-2,TRBV9,TGTGCCAGCAGCGTAGCGGTCCAGTCGGGTTTAGCTAACTATGGCTACACCTTC,CASSVAVQSGLANYGYTF
-,once,TRBJ2-1,TRBV4-3,TGCGCCAGCAGCCAAGGTGAGGCGACGGACTCCTACAATGAGCAGTTCTTC,CASSQGEATDSYNEQFF
-,-,TRBJ2-7,TRBV5-4,TGTGCCAGCAGCTTAGCCGCAGGTTCTACCTACGAGCAGTACTTC,CASSLAAGSTYEQYF
TRBD2,-,TRBJ2-3,TRBV30,TGTGCCTGGAGTCCCGGGACTAGCGGAGCCACAGATACGCAGTATTTT,CAWSPGTSGATDTQYF
-,-,TRBJ2-7,TRBV27,TGTGCCAGCAGCGAACTTCCCGGAGCTACGAGCTCCTACGAGCAGTACTTC,CASSELPGATSSYEQYF
-,-,TRBJ1-6,TRBV28,TGTGCCAGCAGTATAGCCGGGACGTCCAATTCACCCCTCCACTTT,CASSIAGTSNSPLHF
-,-,TRBJ1-1,TRBV7-9,TGTGCCAGCAGCTTTTCGGTCACTGAAGCTTTCTTT,CASSFSVTEAFF
TRBD1,-,TRBJ2-7,TRBV19,TGTGCCAGTAGTATAGCCGGGACAGGGAACAACGAGCAGTACTTC,CASSIAGTGNNEQYF
TRBD2,-,TRBJ2-1,TRBV7-2,TGTGCCAGCAGCTTAGTCACCGGACTAGCCTACAATGAGCAGTTCTTC,CASSLVTGLAYNEQFF
-,-,TRBJ2-3,TRBV5-4,TGTGCCAGCAGCCAACGACAAGTGGCAGATACGCAGTATTTT,CASSQRQVADTQYF
TRBD2,-,TRBJ2-7,TRBV6-5,TGTGCCAGCAGAACTCTTAGCGGGGAACCCTACGAGCAGTACTTC,CASRTLSGEPYEQYF
TRBD1,-,TRBJ1-4,TRBV2,TGTGCCAGCGCAGCTTCGGGGACAGGGAATGAAAAACTGTTTTTT,CASAASGTGNEKLFF
-,-,TRBJ1-6,TRBV18,TGTGCCAGCTCACCACCTCCAAATTCACCCCTCCACTTT,CASSPPPNSPLHF
-,-,TRBJ2-7,TRBV7-7,TGTGCTAGCAGCTTACAGGGCGGCTACGAGCAGTACTTC,CASSLQGGYEQYF
-,-,TRBJ2-2,TRBV30,TGTGCCTGGACTCTCGGAGTTACCGGGGAGCTGTTTTTT,CAWTLGVTGELFF
TRBD2,-,TRBJ2-7,TRBV10-2,TGCGCCAGCACTAGTTTGGCCAGCGGGAGCTACGAGCAGTACTTC,CASTSLASGSYEQYF
TRBD2,-,TRBJ2-7,TRBV18,TGTGCCAGCTCACCTGGGGGAGGGCAGTACGAGCAGTACTTC,CASSPGGGQYEQYF
-,-,TRBJ2-5,TRBV7-9,TGTGCCAGCAGCTTAGCGGGTAGATGGGAGACCCAGTACTTC,CASSLAGRWETQYF
-,-,TRBJ1-6,TRBV28,-,CASSSSGPLHF
-,-,TRBJ2-1,TRBV29-1,TGCAGCGTTGAAGATAAGGTCTCCTCCTACAATGAGCAGTTCTTC,CSVEDKVSSYNEQFF
TRBD1,-,TRBJ1-6,TRBV7-2,TGTGCCAGCAGTTTACAGGGGGCAGGTTCACCCCTCCACTTT,CASSLQGAGSPLHF
-,-,TRBJ1-4,TRBV7-2,TGTGCCAGCAGCTTAGCGAGGAATGAAAAACTGTTTTTT,CASSLARNEKLFF
TRBD1,-,TRBJ2-7,TRBV19,TGTGCCAGTAGTACCTCCGGGACAGGGGGCTCCTACGAGCAGTACTTC,CASSTSGTGGSYEQYF
-,once,TRBJ1-1,TRBV5-1,TGCGCCAGCAGCTTGGTGGGCAGTTTAAACGCTGAAGCTTTCTTT,CASSLVGSLNAEAFF
TRBD2,-,TRBJ2-7,TRBV7-2,TGTGCCAGCAGCTTAGCCCACAGGGGAGGGACTAGCGGGCGCTCCTACGAGCAGTACTTC,CASSLAHRGGTSGRSYEQYF
-,-,TRBJ2-1,TRBV10-3,TGTGCCATCAGTGGCCAGGGCAGTTCACAACAAATCAGCTCCTACAATGAGCAGTTCTTC,CAISGQGSSQQISSYNEQFF
TRBD1,-,TRBJ1-5,TRBV4-3,TGCGCCAGCAGCCAAAACTTTGACAGGGATAATCAGCCCCAGCATTTT,CASSQNFDRDNQPQHF
TRBD2,-,TRBJ2-7,TRBV6-6,TGTGCCAGCAGTTACCGGAGCGGGAGCTACGAGCAGTACTTC,CASSYRSGSYEQYF
-,-,TRBJ1-2,TRBV6-6,TGTGCCAGCATCGAGGGTGGGGGCAACTATGGCTACACCTTC,CASIEGGGNYGYTF
TRBD2,-,TRBJ2-5,TRBV5-1,TGCGCCAGCAGCTCGGGGGGGTCAGAGACCCAGTACTTC,CASSSGGSETQYF